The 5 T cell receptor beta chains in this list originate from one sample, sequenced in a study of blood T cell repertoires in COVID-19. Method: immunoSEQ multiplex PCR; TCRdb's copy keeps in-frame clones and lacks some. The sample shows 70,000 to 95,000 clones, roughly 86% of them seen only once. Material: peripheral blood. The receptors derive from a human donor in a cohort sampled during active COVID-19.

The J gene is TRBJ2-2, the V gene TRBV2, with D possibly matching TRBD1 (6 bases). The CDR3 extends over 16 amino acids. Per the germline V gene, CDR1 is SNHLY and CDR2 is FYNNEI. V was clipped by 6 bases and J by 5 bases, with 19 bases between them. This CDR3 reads CASSQNWDMGTGELFF. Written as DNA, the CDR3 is TGTGCCAGCAGCCAAAATTGGGACATGGGGACCGGGGAGCTGTTTTTT.

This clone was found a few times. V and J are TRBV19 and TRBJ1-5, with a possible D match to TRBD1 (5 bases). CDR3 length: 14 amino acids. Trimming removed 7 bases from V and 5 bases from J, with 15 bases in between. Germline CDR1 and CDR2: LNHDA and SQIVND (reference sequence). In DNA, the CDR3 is TGTGCCAGTAAATGGGGCGGGGATGATCAGCCCCAGCATTTT. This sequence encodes CASKWGGDDQPQHF.

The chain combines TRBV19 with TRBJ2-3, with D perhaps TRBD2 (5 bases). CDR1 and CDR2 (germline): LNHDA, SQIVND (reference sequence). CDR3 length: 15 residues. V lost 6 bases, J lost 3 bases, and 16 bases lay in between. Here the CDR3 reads CASRPRGSETDTQYF. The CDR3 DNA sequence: TGTGCCAGTAGACCCCGGGGTAGCGAGACAGATACGCAGTATTTT.

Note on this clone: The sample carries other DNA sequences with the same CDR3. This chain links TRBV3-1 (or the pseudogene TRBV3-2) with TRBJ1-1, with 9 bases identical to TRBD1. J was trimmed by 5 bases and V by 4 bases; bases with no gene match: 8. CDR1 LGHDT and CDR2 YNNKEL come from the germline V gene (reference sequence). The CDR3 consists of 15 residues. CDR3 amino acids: CASSPRDRVRTEAFF. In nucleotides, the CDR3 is TGTGCCAGCAGCCCACGGGACAGGGTAAGGACTGAAGCTTTCTTT.

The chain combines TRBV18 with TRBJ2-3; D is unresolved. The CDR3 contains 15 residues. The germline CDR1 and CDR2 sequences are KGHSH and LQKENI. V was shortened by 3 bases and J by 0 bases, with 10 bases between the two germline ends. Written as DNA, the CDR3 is TGTGCCAGCTCACCCTGGGCCCAGAGCACAGATACGCAGTATTTT. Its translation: CASSPWAQSTDTQYF.